Here is one TCR beta chain with its context. Germline V gene data show CDR1 as SGHTA and CDR2 as FQGNSA. CDR3 length: 14 amino acids. V was clipped by 7 bases and J by 6 bases, with 15 bases between them. Profiling relied on immunoSEQ multiplex PCR, and the TCRdb table lists in-frame clones only, not all of them. The data contain 45,000 to 60,000 clones, 60% to 85% of them singletons. This specimen belongs to a study of blood T cell repertoires in COVID-19. At the level of the study: PBMCs, B-cell-depleted T cells, or T cells provided the cDNA or gDNA that made up the material.

The sequencing input was peripheral blood. This chain joins TRBV7-2 and TRBJ1-4; D call uncertain. The clonotype comes from a human donor with active or convalescent COVID-19. The donor label of this sample is uncertain. In nucleotides, the CDR3 is TGTGCCAGCACCCCTACCGGGTCCCATGAAAAACTGTTTTTT. Its translation is CASTPTGSHEKLFF.